Following are 23 T cell receptor beta chains from one sample sequenced in a study of blood T cell repertoires in COVID-19. Sequenced by immunoSEQ multiplex PCR; TCRdb stores in-frame clones only, minus some. In the table there are around 290,000 clones, approximately 91% of which are singletons. Sequenced material: PBMCs or T cells enriched from blood (not recorded which). The receptors come from a woman aged 40 to 50 who had recovered from COVID-19.

J is TRBJ2-4 and V is TRBV9; tentatively, D is TRBD1 (6 bases). V was clipped by 3 bases and J by 5 bases, with 9 bases between them. This CDR3 is built from 13 residues. Looked up from germline, CDR1 is SGDLS and CDR2 is YYNGEE. CDR3 loop: CASSANRENIQYF. In DNA, the CDR3 is TGTGCCAGCAGCGCCAACAGGGAAAACATTCAGTACTTC.

The CDR3 here is CASIPGQMNTEAFF. CDR3 in DNA: TGTGCCAGCATCCCAGGGCAGATGAACACTGAAGCTTTCTTT. The chain combines TRBV7-9 with TRBJ1-1, with a weak D call TRBD1 (5 bases). This CDR3 is built from 14 residues. Germline V lookup: CDR1 SEHNR, CDR2 FQNEAQ (reference sequence). Trimming shortened V by 7 bases and J by 0 bases, and 12 bases separated the two germline ends. Combining the CDR3 with reference TRBV7-9 and TRBJ1-1 gives the whole variable domain DTGVSQNPRHKITKRGQNVTFRCDPISEHNRLYWYRQTLGQGPEFLTYFQNEAQLEKSRLLSDRFSAERPKGSFSTLEIQRTEQGDSAMYLCASIPGQMNTEAFFGQGTRLTVV.

The chain carries TRBV4-1 and TRBJ2-7, with no clear D. Trimming stripped 0 bases from V and 3 bases from J, with 9 bases between. The CDR3 length is 14 residues. The germline CDR1 and CDR2 sequences are MGHRA and YSYEKL. The CDR3 region has the DNA TGCGCCAGCAGCCAAGATTCAGACTTCTACGAGCAGTACTTC. Amino acid sequence: CASSQDSDFYEQYF.

The chain couples TRBV2 to TRBJ2-5; 8 nucleotides align to TRBD2. In germline, CDR1 is SNHLY, CDR2 FYNNEI. The CDR3 is 13 residues long. After removal of 6 bases from V and 4 bases from J, the junction contained 4 bases not matched to a gene. The CDR3 loop reads CASSGGAGETQYF. CDR3 sequence (DNA): TGTGCCAGCAGCGGGGGGGCGGGAGAGACCCAGTACTTC.

The V call is TRBV29-1, the J call TRBJ2-1; D gene unclear. V shed 7 bases and J shed 4 bases, with 11 bases lying between them. CDR3 length equals 12 residues. The V gene's germline CDR1 is SQVTM and CDR2 ANQGSEA. CDR3 sequence reads: CSAREVYNEQFF. CDR3 bases: TGCAGCGCCCGCGAAGTGTACAATGAGCAGTTCTTC.

The gene calls are TRBV11-2 and TRBJ2-1, with 7 bases that match TRBD1. V dropped 2 bases and J dropped 0; count of bases not matched to a gene: 4. CDR1 is SGHAT, CDR2 FQNNGV, per germline. CDR3 length: 16 amino acids. Here the CDR3 DNA reads TGTGCCAGCAGCTTAAGGGGGCGGAGCTCCTACAATGAGCAGTTCTTC. It encodes CASSLRGRSSYNEQFF.

The V gene is TRBV19, the J gene TRBJ2-7; TRBD1 matches 7 bases. V was pared by 5 bases and J by 0 bases, with 10 bases of the junction left unmatched. Looked up from germline, CDR1 is LNHDA and CDR2 is SQIVND (reference sequence). The CDR3 totals 16 residues. CDR3 sequence (DNA): TGTGCCAGTAGTCGTAGCGCCGGGACAGACTCCTACGAGCAGTACTTC. Translating it yields CASSRSAGTDSYEQYF.

The rearrangement uses TRBV2 and TRBJ2-1, with 11 bases identical to TRBD2. Germline assignment: CDR1 SNHLY and CDR2 FYNNEI. This CDR3 is 16 amino acids long. V dropped 3 bases and J dropped 4; count of bases not matched to a gene: 5. The CDR3 loop reads CASSDLGTSGYNEQFF. As DNA, the CDR3 is TGTGCCAGCAGTGACCTGGGGACTAGCGGTTACAATGAGCAGTTCTTC.

The chain links TRBV7-5 to TRBJ1-5; the table gives TRBD1 as D, unverified against the DNA. TRBV7-5 counts as a pseudogene. CDR3 size: 17 residues. The CDR3 DNA follows: TGTGCCAGAAGCAAAAAGACCGGGACAGGGGATAATCAGCCCCAGCATTTT. Translation gives CARSKKTGTGDNQPQHF.

This chain uses TRBV7-9 with TRBJ1-4; a weak D match, TRBD1 (6 bases). Between the trimmed V and J ends, which lost 3 bases and 4 bases, there was a span of 15 bases. Germline CDR1 is SEHNR and CDR2 is FQNEAQ (reference sequence). The CDR3 spans 16 residues. The DNA for the CDR3 is TGTGCCAGCAGCTTGGGCAGGGGAAGAAGTAATGAAAAACTGTTTTTT. Translation: CASSLGRGRSNEKLFF.

The chain has TRBV7-3 and TRBJ1-2, with 10 bases fitting TRBD1. Germline V CDR1 and CDR2: SGHTA, FQGTGA. The CDR3 has 13 residues. V trimming: 5 bases; J trimming: 6 bases; junction bases outside the gene matches: 3. CDR3 residues: CASSPGQGDGYTF. In nucleotides, the CDR3 is TGTGCCAGCAGCCCCGGACAGGGGGATGGCTACACCTTC.

The chain carries TRBV5-1 and TRBJ1-1; 9 nucleotides line up with TRBD1. The V gene's germline CDR1 is SGHRS and CDR2 YFSETQ. V gave up 0 bases and J gave up 5 bases; unmatched junction bases: 8. This CDR3 comprises 16 residues. CDR3 bases: TGCGCCAGCAGCTTGGTGGGGACAGGGAGTCAGACTGAAGCTTTCTTT. It specifies CASSLVGTGSQTEAFF.

The rearrangement joins TRBV3-1 (or the pseudogene TRBV3-2) to TRBJ2-7; the D is unclear. The CDR3 runs 15 residues. Germline lookup yields CDR1 LGHDT and CDR2 YNNKEL (reference sequence). The germline V and J ends were trimmed by 0 bases and 4 bases, with 13 bases remaining between them. The CDR3 nucleotides are TGTGCCAGCAGCCAAGAGCCTCATTTCGGGTACGAGCAGTACTTC. Amino acids: CASSQEPHFGYEQYF.

The chain uses TRBV27 and TRBJ2-2; 7 bases are a match to TRBD1. V trimming: 5 bases; J trimming: 6 bases; junction bases outside the gene matches: 6. The length of the CDR3 is 14 residues. Germline loops: CDR1 MNHEY, CDR2 SMNVEV (reference sequence). The DNA of the CDR3 is TGTGCCAGCAGTCCACAAACAGGGGCCGGGGAGCTGTTTTTT. Translating gives CASSPQTGAGELFF.

This chain uses TRBV3-1 (or the pseudogene TRBV3-2) with TRBJ2-2, with a weak D call TRBD2 (5 bases). The CDR3 is 17 residues long. From germline, CDR1 is LGHDT and CDR2 YNNKEL (reference sequence). The ends were cut back, 4 bases at V and 0 bases at J, with 15 bases in the middle. The CDR3 coding sequence is TGTGCCAGCAGCCCTACCCAAGCTAGCTCGAACACCGGGGAGCTGTTTTTT. As protein: CASSPTQASSNTGELFF.

This clone occurred a few times. The chain joins TRBV7-2 to TRBJ2-1; 8 bases match TRBD1. CDR1 is SGHTA and CDR2 is FQGNSA in the germline V gene. This CDR3 spans 16 amino acids. V trimming: 2 bases; J trimming: 2 bases; junction bases outside the gene matches: 5. The CDR3 DNA reads TGTGCCAGCAGCTTACAGGGGGCCGGGGCCTACAATGAGCAGTTCTTC. Protein: CASSLQGAGAYNEQFF.

This clone was recorded once. This rearrangement joins TRBV12-3 or TRBV12-4 to TRBJ2-1; the D is unclear. Trimming cost V 5 bases and J 12 bases, with 11 bases left between them. The CDR3 runs to 11 residues. The chain's CDR3 is CASSQTSGQFF. Written as DNA, the CDR3 is TGTGCCAGCAGTCAGACGTCAGGGCAGTTCTTC.

The chain recombines TRBV4-3 with TRBJ2-1, with 10 bases matching TRBD2. The CDR3 runs to 15 residues. After removal of 4 bases from V and 12 bases from J, the junction contained 12 bases not matched to a gene. The germline V gene has CDR1 LGHNA and CDR2 YSLEER. The CDR3 here is CASSREIAGGLGQFF. The CDR3 DNA sequence: TGCGCCAGCAGCCGCGAGATAGCGGGGGGCCTTGGGCAGTTCTTC.

This clone has more than one count but fewer than ten. The chain uses TRBV30 and TRBJ1-3, with TRBD1 as a possible D gene (5 bases). The V gene lost 2 bases and the J gene lost 0 bases, with 11 bases spanning the gap. CDR1 and CDR2 (germline): GTSNPN, SVGIG (reference sequence). The CDR3 totals 15 residues. CDR3: CAWSFRGFSGNTIYF. CDR3 nucleotide sequence: TGTGCCTGGAGTTTTAGGGGATTCTCTGGAAACACCATATATTTT.

The CDR3 DNA reads TGTGCCAGCTCACCGGCGGCCGGAGATAATTCACCCCTCCACTTT. Residues: CASSPAAGDNSPLHF. J is TRBJ1-6 and V is TRBV18; D remains unclear. This CDR3 spans 15 amino acids. Trimming left V 3 bases short and J 5 bases short, with 11 bases between. Germline-derived CDR1 and CDR2 are KGHSH and LQKENI.

The chain's CDR3 is CASGGQGGYQPQHF. The CDR3 DNA sequence: TGTGCCAGTGGGGGACAGGGCGGGTACCAGCCCCAGCATTTT. The chain is built from TRBV19 and TRBJ1-5; 9 nucleotides line up with TRBD1. CDR3 length: 14 amino acids. Germline V CDR1 and CDR2: LNHDA, SQIVND (reference sequence). The V gene end was trimmed by 8 bases and the J gene end by 7 bases; junction bases not matched to a gene: 9. Variable domain in full (rest from reference TRBV19 and TRBJ1-5): DGGITQSPKYLFRKEGQNVTLSCEQNLNHDAMYWYRQDPGQGLRLIYYSQIVNDFQKGDIAEGYSVSREKKESFPLTVTSAQKNPTAFYLCASGGQGGYQPQHFGDGTRLSIL.

The chain combines TRBV5-1 with TRBJ2-2, with a possible D match to TRBD1 (5 bases). V was shortened by 5 bases and J by 6 bases, with 8 bases between the two germline ends. This CDR3 contains 12 residues. Germline CDR1 is SGHRS and CDR2 is YFSETQ. CDR3 sequence (DNA): TGCGCCAGCAGTAAGGGGTCCGGGGAGCTGTTTTTT. It is translated as CASSKGSGELFF.

This clone was found once. The CDR3 reads CASSLTGGGDEKLFF. The CDR3 DNA reads as TGCGCCAGCAGCTTAACAGGGGGCGGGGATGAAAAACTGTTTTTT. This rearrangement joins TRBV4-1 to TRBJ1-4; 9 bases agree with TRBD1. This CDR3 contains 15 residues. CDR1 and CDR2 (germline): MGHRA, YSYEKL. V trimming: 5 bases; J trimming: 6 bases; junction bases outside the gene matches: 7.